Listed here are 5 T cell receptor beta chains from one sample, sequenced in a study of T cells in Graves' hyperthyroidism and ophthalmopathy. Amplification yielded TCR beta CDR3 regions, with RNA transcripts as the source. HTBI primers were the set used in a first-round RT-PCR of the TCR CDR3. MiXCR, run by TCRdb on the multiplex PCR reads, gives a single entry per CDR3 protein. The sample lists about 740,000 distinct CDR3 sequences, 12% to 15% seen once, with 9.5% to 13% in the top ten. Sequenced sample: blood. The receptor set was obtained from a woman aged 18-29 years with Graves' hyperthyroidism.

This clonotype was seen repeatedly, ten times or more. The rearrangement links TRBV20-1 to TRBJ1-2; 7 bases map to TRBD1. Germline CDR1 reads DFQATT; CDR2 reads SNEGSKA (reference sequence). The V gene end was trimmed by 4 bases and the J gene end by 4 bases; junction bases not matched to a gene: 9. The CDR3 has 14 amino acids. As DNA, the CDR3 is TGCAGTGCTAAACAAGGACAGGAATTCTATGGCTACACCTTC. The encoded protein is CSAKQGQEFYGYTF.

At least ten counts were recorded for this clonotype. The chain employs TRBV20-1 and TRBJ1-1; a possible D gene is TRBD1 (5 bases). V gave up 6 bases and J gave up 4 bases, with 12 bases separating them. From germline, CDR1 is DFQATT and CDR2 SNEGSKA (reference sequence). This CDR3 is 12 amino acids long. The CDR3 spells CSARPGGTEAFF. Written as DNA, the CDR3 is TGCAGTGCAAGACCGGGGGGCACTGAAGCTTTCTTT.

The table lists this clonotype with many counts. The chain joins TRBV11-1 to TRBJ2-2; the D gene is possibly TRBD1 (6 bases). Germline CDR1 is SGHAT and CDR2 is FQDESV (reference sequence). Trimming removed 10 bases at V and 3 bases at J, with 18 bases between. The CDR3 consists of 15 residues. CDR3 loop: CAINTGYEDTGELFF. In DNA form, the CDR3 reads TGTGCCATCAACACAGGGTATGAGGACACCGGGGAGCTGTTTTTT.

This clonotype has just a few counts. V usage is TRBV7-2 and J usage is TRBJ2-5, with unresolved D. V lost 5 bases and J lost 0, with 7 bases in between. The CDR3 runs 13 residues. Germline V gene sequence: CDR1 SGHTA, CDR2 FQGNSA. The CDR3, as DNA: TGTGCCAGCAGCATTCGAAACCAAGAGACCCAGTACTTC. Its protein product is CASSIRNQETQYF.

The V gene is TRBV12-3 or TRBV12-4, the J gene TRBJ2-3, with D uncertain. CDR3 length: 13 residues. Trimming cost V 1 base and J 4 bases, with 6 bases left between them. The CDR3 loop reads CASSLVAPDTQYF. The CDR3 bases are TGTGCCAGCAGTTTAGTGGCACCAGATACGCAGTATTTT.